This T cell receptor beta chain was found in a study of CD4 T cells in relation to SARS-CoV-2 and coronaviruses (dated by TCRdb to 2020 to 2023). Background on the whole study: In the ViraFEST assay, PBMCs were cultured with antigen for less than 12 days, after which TCR beta CDR3s were sequenced to identify clonal expansions specific to the antigen. The negative reference condition was either a culture with an HIV-1 Nef peptide pool or a culture with no peptide. Shared crossreactive spike epitopes were mapped to their HLA restriction using patient-derived lymphoblastoid cell lines. At the level of individual TCR clonotypes, the study measured memory CD4+ T cell crossreactivity between SARS-CoV-2 spike protein and common cold coronavirus spike proteins. Samples from three pre-COVID donors and the naive versus memory experiments were sequenced with the Adaptive Biotechnologies TCR-sequencing kit; other data were Illumina-based. For other donors in the study, expansion assays were sequenced with a different, Illumina-based TCR-beta assay.

V sheds 1 base and J sheds 0 bases, leaving 1 base between their ends. The germline V gene gives CDR1 as SGHRS and CDR2 as YFSETQ. The CDR3 contains 12 residues, cysteine and phenylalanine counted. Just CDR3 DNA is preserved here, 36 bases in frame from base 1. CD4+ T cells from unexposed donors were collected before the COVID-19 pandemic (2011-2018). After less than 13 days of culture, CD4+ T cells were isolated with the EasySep CD4+ T cell isolation kit. As far as cell numbers permitted, CD4+ T cells from unexposed donors were tested for reactivity against SARS-CoV-2 S and N as well as four spike pools from common cold coronaviruses. Each well held 1.5 million to 2.5 million PBMCs cultured in IMDM containing around 5% human AB serum and roughly 9.4 IU/ml IL-2. Half of the culture medium was replaced with fresh IL-2-containing medium on days 3 and 7. In general, every peptide culture condition was set up in three replicate wells. Leukapheresis product for the unexposed donors was purchased commercially. PBMCs were isolated from leukapheresis product or whole blood by Ficoll-Paque PLUS gradient centrifugation. The PBMCs went either fresh into the expansion assay or into cryopreservation at -140 degrees C. The QIAamp Micro DNA Kit was used to extract genomic DNA from the CD4+ T cells.

Libraries were constructed by the immunoSEQ multiplex PCR assay. On the study's bioinformatics: Preprocessing removed nonproductive sequences and CDR3s not starting with C, not ending with F or W, or shorter than 7 amino acids. Antigen-specific clonotypes were called with the MANAFEST web app, based on expansion relative to reference and other culture wells. A clone was considered positive if the clone showed significant expansion compared with the reference culture in 2 of 3 replicate wells at an FDR below 0.05. A further requirement for positive clones was significant expansion compared with all other tandem wells, along with an odds ratio above 5. Pairwise Levenshtein distance, computed with the stringdist R package after three terminal residues were trimmed from each end, was used as the measure of CDR3 homology. Entries here come from immuneACCESS through TCRdb and include only in-frame sequences with V and J called. Some clones fail to appear in such tables; in the studies checked, an unresolved V gene covers under half of the shortfall, and the cause of the remainder is unknown. V and J calls and clone size are as listed in that table; D and trimming were resolved from the DNA. This sample lists more than 20,000 clones; roughly 73% were detected once. Roughly 20% of the sample rests with the top ten.

What the authors observed across the whole study: Memory CD4+ clonotypes crossrecognizing SARS-CoV-2 and at least one common cold coronavirus spike were found in approximately 65% of donors. Crossreactivity analysis was centred on spike protein, so crossreactivity against other viral proteins was not assessed. No donor contributed both pre-pandemic and post-infection samples, which limited tracing the source of pre-existing responses. Crossreactive clones showed significantly weaker SARS-CoV-2-driven expansion than monoreactive clones, consistent with antigenic imprinting. Small numbers of patients and of tested TCRs were a limitation of the study.

Notes on this clone: Its antigen target is currently unknown. The sample holds no much larger clone one base away, and base qualities are not on file.

The source of this sequence is a human donor in good health. The sequencing sample was made of CD4+ T cells from PBMCs, cultured in vitro. Recombination linked TRBV5-1 to TRBJ2-5; no D segment can be confidently identified. The bases read TGCGCCAGCAGCTTGAACCAAGAGACCCAGTACTTC. It translates to CASSLNQETQYF.